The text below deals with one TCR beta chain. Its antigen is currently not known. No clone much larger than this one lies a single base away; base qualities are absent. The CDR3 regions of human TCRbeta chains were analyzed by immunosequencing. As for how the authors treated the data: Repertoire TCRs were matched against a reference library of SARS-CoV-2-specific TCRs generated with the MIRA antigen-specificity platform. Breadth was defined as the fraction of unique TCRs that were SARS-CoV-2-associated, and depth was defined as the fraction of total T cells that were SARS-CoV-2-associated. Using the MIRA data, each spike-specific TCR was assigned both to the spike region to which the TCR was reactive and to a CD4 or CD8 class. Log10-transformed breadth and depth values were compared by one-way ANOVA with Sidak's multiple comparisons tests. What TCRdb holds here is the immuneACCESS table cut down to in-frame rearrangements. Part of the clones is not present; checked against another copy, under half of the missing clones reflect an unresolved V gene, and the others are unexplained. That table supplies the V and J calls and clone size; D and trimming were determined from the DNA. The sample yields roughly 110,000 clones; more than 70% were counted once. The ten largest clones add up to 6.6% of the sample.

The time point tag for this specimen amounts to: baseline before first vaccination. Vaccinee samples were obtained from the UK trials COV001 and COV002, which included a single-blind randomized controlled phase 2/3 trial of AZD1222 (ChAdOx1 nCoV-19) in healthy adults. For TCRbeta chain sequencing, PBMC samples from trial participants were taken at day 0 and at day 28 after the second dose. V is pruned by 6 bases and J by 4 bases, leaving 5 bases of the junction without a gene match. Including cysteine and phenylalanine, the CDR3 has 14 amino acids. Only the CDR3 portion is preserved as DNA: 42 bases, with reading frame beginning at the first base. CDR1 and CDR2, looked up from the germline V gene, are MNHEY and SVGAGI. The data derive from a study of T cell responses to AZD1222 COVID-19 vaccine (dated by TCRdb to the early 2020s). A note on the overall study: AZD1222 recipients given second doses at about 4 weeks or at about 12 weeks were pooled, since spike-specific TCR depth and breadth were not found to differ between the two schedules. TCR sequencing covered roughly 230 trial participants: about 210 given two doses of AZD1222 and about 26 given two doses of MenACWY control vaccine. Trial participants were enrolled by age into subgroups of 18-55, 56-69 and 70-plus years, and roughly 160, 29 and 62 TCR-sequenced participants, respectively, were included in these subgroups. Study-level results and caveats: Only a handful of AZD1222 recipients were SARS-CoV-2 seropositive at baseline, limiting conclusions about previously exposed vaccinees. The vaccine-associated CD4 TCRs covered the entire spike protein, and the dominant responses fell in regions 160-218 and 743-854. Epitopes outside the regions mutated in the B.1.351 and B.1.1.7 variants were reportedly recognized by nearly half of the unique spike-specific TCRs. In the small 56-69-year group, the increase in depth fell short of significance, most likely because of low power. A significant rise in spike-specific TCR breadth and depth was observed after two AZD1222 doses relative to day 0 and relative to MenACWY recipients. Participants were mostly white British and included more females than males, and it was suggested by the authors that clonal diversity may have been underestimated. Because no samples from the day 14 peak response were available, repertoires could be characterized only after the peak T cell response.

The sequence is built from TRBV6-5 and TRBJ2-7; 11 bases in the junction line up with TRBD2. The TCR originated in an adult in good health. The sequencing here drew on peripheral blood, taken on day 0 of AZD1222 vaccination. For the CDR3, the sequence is CASRRTSGGYEQYF. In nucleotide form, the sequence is TGTGCCAGCAGACGTACTAGCGGGGGATACGAGCAGTACTTC.